This T cell receptor beta chain was documented in a study of T cell responses to AZD1222 COVID-19 vaccine. Only a few counts were recorded for this clone. Profiling relied on immunoSEQ multiplex PCR, and the TCRdb table lists in-frame clones only, not all of them. The sample contains 150,000 or so clones, approximately 87% of which appear only once. Trimming removed 4 bases from V and 9 bases from J, with 13 bases in between. Looked up from germline, CDR1 is SGHDN and CDR2 is FVKESK. The CDR3 runs to 14 residues. J is TRBJ1-6 and V is TRBV14; no clear D gene. The specimen comprised peripheral blood, sampled on day 0 of MenACWY control vaccination. This clonotype was sampled from an adult in good health. CDR3 bases: TGTGCCAGCAGCCCATCTCCTTTAGGTTCACCCCTCCACTTT. Its protein product is CASSPSPLGSPLHF.